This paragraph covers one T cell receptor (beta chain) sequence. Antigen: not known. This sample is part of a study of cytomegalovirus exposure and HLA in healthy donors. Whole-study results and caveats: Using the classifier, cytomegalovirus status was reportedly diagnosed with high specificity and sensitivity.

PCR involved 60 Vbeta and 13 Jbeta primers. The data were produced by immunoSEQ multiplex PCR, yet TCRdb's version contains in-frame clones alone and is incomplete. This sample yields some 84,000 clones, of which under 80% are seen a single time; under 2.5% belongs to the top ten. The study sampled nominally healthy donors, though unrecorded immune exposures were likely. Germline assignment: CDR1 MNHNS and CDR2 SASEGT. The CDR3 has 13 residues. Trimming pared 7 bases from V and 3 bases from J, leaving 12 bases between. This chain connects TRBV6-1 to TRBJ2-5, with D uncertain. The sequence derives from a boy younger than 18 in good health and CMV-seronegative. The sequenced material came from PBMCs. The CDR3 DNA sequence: TGTGCCAGCACGCGAATTGCCGAAGAGACCCAGTACTTC. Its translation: CASTRIAEETQYF.